This is a list of T cell receptor beta chains from one sample in a study of blood T cell repertoires in COVID-19. Assay: immunoSEQ multiplex PCR; the TCRdb copy retains only in-frame clones and omits some. The sample yields more than 50,000 clones, 89% seen once. The sequenced sample consisted of peripheral blood. The receptors derive from a man aged 55 to 70 with active COVID-19. CDR3s include the opening cysteine and the closing phenylalanine or tryptophan.

TRBV20-1,TRBJ2-3,CSARGAATQYF
TRBV6-2/TRBV6-3,TRBJ2-5,CASSYGGAGVETQYF
TRBV7-9,TRBJ2-7,CASRPGVSDEQYF
TRBV7-2,TRBJ1-1,CASSFQGAGTEAFF
TRBV19,TRBJ1-1,CASTYSVNTEAFF
TRBV28,TRBJ2-1,CASETSGKYNEQFF
TRBV28,TRBJ1-5,CASSLSFGSASNQPQHF
TRBV4-1,TRBJ2-7,CASSQPGTGVREQYF
TRBV6-2/TRBV6-3,TRBJ2-1,CASSWTGLHEQFF
TRBV18,TRBJ1-4,CASSPSGQPSGEKLFF